The sequence of this TCR beta chain was determined in a study of OX40 agonist ivuxolimab in advanced cancers. Turning to the study itself: All patients had ivuxolimab intravenously every 2 weeks at 0.01 to 10 mg/kg.

Assay used: immunoSEQ multiplex PCR; TCRdb lists only in-frame clones, some missing. The top ten hold nearly 8% of the sample, which has about 73,000 clones, approximately 86% seen once. The length of the CDR3 is 12 residues. CDR1 is MNHEY and CDR2 is SMNVEV in the germline V gene (reference sequence). Trimming took off 6 bases at V and 6 bases at J, with 9 bases between the two ends. The sample holds one count of this clone. The chain links TRBV27 to TRBJ2-1, with unresolved D. Sequenced material: CD4+ or CD8+ T cells sorted from blood, taken in a trial of the OX40 agonist ivuxolimab. This clonotype was sampled from an adult with an advanced solid tumor such as melanoma, head and neck, liver or kidney cancer. CDR3 amino acids: CASRTKGNEQFF. DNA of the CDR3: TGTGCCAGCAGGACCAAAGGCAATGAGCAGTTCTTC.